The 23 T cell receptor beta chains listed next were all sequenced from one sample in a study of blood T cells in healthy people across ages. A J-beta primer mix and a sample-barcoded 5' primer were used in a second PCR of roughly 7 to 12 cycles. TCRdb reprocessed the 5' RACE reads with MiXCR, giving one entry per CDR3 protein. This table holds around 1,000,000 distinct CDR3 sequences, approximately 25% found once. In addition, the sample was reused for a study of T cells of mothers and their children.

Sequenced material: blood. The receptors stem from a girl aged 2 to 10 in good health.

The sample holds one count of this clonotype. This sequence joins TRBV6-2 or TRBV6-3 and TRBJ2-5; D is ambiguous. Gene TRBJ2-1 matches the end of the DNA better, so the J call may be wrong. Germline CDR1 reads MNHEY; CDR2 reads SVGEGT. The CDR3 contains 12 residues. The CDR3 protein is CASTHIPNEQFF. The CDR3 DNA follows: TGTGCCAGCACCCACATCCCAAATGAGCAGTTCTTC.

This chain links TRBV7-2 with TRBJ1-4; D remains ambiguous. V dropped 5 bases and J dropped 8 bases, with 27 bases sitting between them. CDR1 is SGHTA, CDR2 FQGNSA, per germline. This CDR3 has 18 residues. CDR3 sequence: CASSVGTRSSLTGEKLFF. CDR3 in DNA: TGTGCCAGCAGCGTCGGAACGAGATCTTCCCTAACGGGCGAAAAACTGTTTTTT.

This sequence joins TRBV29-1 and TRBJ2-5, with TRBD2 matching 7 bases. The better agreement between TRBJ2-7 and the DNA end casts doubt on the J call. This CDR3 has 13 amino acids. CDR1 is SQVTM, CDR2 ANQGSEA, per germline. Here the CDR3 reads CSVSGLSTYEQYF. The CDR3 DNA sequence: TGCAGCGTATCGGGACTATCCACCTACGAGCAGTACTTC.

The chain links TRBV3-1 to TRBJ1-4, with TRBD1 matching over 9 bases. CDR3 length: 15 residues. With V trimmed by 5 bases and J by 8 bases, 9 bases remained unmatched. Germline V gene sequence: CDR1 LGHDT, CDR2 YNNKEL (reference sequence). CDR3 in DNA: TGTGCCAGCAGCGCCGTAGGGGACAGGGAGGAAAAACTGTTTTTT. Protein sequence: CASSAVGDREEKLFF.

This chain links TRBV6-5 with TRBJ1-2; D not resolved. V lost 6 bases and J 0 bases, leaving 14 bases between the germline ends. Looked up from germline, CDR1 is MNHEY and CDR2 is SVGAGI. The CDR3 sequence is 15 residues long. For the CDR3, the DNA is TGTGCCAGCAGACCGGGCCAGACGCCTAACTATGGCTACACCTTC. Its protein product is CASRPGQTPNYGYTF.

This clonotype has only a few counts. The chain combines TRBV7-2 with TRBJ2-7, with no clear D. The V end lost 3 bases, the J end lost 5 bases, and 17 bases lay between the germline ends. This CDR3 has 15 amino acids. Germline CDR1 and CDR2: SGHTA and FQGNSA. This CDR3 is CASSFSSGRVDEQYF. CDR3 sequence (DNA): TGTGCCAGCAGCTTTAGCTCGGGTCGAGTTGACGAGCAGTACTTC.

J is TRBJ2-5 and V is TRBV6-1; D is ambiguous. The J call may be wrong; the DNA end is better matched by TRBJ2-7. Germline V gives CDR1 MNHNS, CDR2 SASEGT. CDR3 length equals 12 residues. CDR3 in amino acids: CASSDLGDEQYF. The DNA for the CDR3 is TGTGCCAGCAGTGACCTTGGGGACGAGCAGTACTTC.

The CDR3 here is CASSVLRNTEAFF. The CDR3 coding sequence is TGTGCCAGCAGCGTACTCAGGAACACTGAAGCTTTCTTT. The V gene is TRBV9, the J gene TRBJ1-1; D call uncertain. Trimming removed 1 base from V and 1 base from J, with 5 bases in between. Germline V gene lookup returns CDR1 SGDLS and CDR2 YYNGEE. The CDR3 covers 13 residues.

The gene calls are TRBV2 and TRBJ2-2, with a tentative D call TRBD2 (6 bases). Trimming took 4 bases from V and 5 from J, leaving 8 bases between them. CDR1 is SNHLY, CDR2 FYNNEI, per germline. The CDR3 runs to 13 residues. The CDR3 here is CASSVRETGELFF. CDR3 in DNA: TGTGCCAGCAGTGTCCGGGAGACCGGGGAGCTGTTTTTT.

The chain has TRBV4-3 and TRBJ2-1; D gene ambiguous. Trimming removed 2 bases at V and 7 bases at J, with 15 bases between. Looked up from germline, CDR1 is LGHNA and CDR2 is YSLEER. The CDR3 is 15 amino acids. The CDR3 is CASSQRAPTLNEQFF. The CDR3 DNA follows: TGCGCCAGCAGCCAACGGGCCCCCACCCTGAATGAGCAGTTCTTC.

CDR3 sequence reads: CSARVVGDSYEQYF. The CDR3 region has the DNA TGCAGTGCTAGAGTCGTAGGGGACTCCTACGAGCAGTACTTC. The chain employs TRBV20-1 and TRBJ2-7, with a possible D match to TRBD1 (5 bases). The germline gives CDR1 DFQATT, CDR2 SNEGSKA (reference sequence). V was cut by 1 base and J by 0 bases, with 10 bases left in between. This CDR3 has 14 residues.

Only a few counts were recorded for this clonotype. The genes are TRBV10-3 and TRBJ1-1; the D gene is possibly TRBD1 (6 bases). Per the germline V gene, CDR1 is ENHRY and CDR2 is SYGVKD. V lost 3 bases to trimming and J lost 4 bases, with 12 bases between them. This CDR3 comprises 14 residues. This chain's CDR3 is CAISDPGVGTEAFF. CDR3 sequence (DNA): TGTGCCATCAGTGACCCAGGGGTGGGCACTGAAGCTTTCTTT.

The CDR3 DNA is TGTGCCAGCAGTACAGGGGGCGCGAACACCGGGGAGCTGTTTTTT. It codes for CASSTGGANTGELFF. The chain joins TRBV12-3 or TRBV12-4 to TRBJ2-2, with 9 bases matching TRBD1. V was pared by 5 bases and J by 0 bases, with 1 base of the junction left unmatched. This CDR3 region has 15 residues.

The chain is built from TRBV15 and TRBJ2-3, with D unresolved. The germline V gene encodes CDR1 LNHNV and CDR2 YYDKDF (reference sequence). V was pared by 4 bases and J by 9 bases, with 17 bases between. The CDR3 extends over 14 amino acids. The DNA of the CDR3 is TGTGCCACCAGCACAGGTCCTGGGATATCCACGCAGTATTTT. Translated, it gives CATSTGPGISTQYF. Complete variable domain (other parts from reference TRBV15 and TRBJ2-3): DAMVIQNPRYQVTQFGKPVTLSCSQTLNHNVMYWYQQKSSQAPKLLFHYYDKDFNNEADTPDNFQSRRPNTSFCFLDIRSPGLGDTAMYLCATSTGPGISTQYFGPGTRLTVL.

The table lists this clonotype with a few counts. The rearrangement uses TRBV7-8 and TRBJ2-5; the match to TRBD2 covers 12 bases. The CDR3 consists of 15 residues. Trimming cost V 3 bases and J 5 bases; bases outside gene matches: 4. The V gene's germline CDR1 is SGHVS and CDR2 FQNEAQ. The CDR3 DNA reads as TGTGCCAGCAGCTTGCCTAGCGGGAGGGATGAGACCCAGTACTTC. It codes for CASSLPSGRDETQYF.

In this sample, this clonotype turned up many times. This chain links TRBV29-1 with TRBJ2-1; the match to TRBD2 covers 10 bases. Per germline, CDR1 SQVTM and CDR2 ANQGSEA. This CDR3 has 13 amino acids. V dropped 5 bases and J dropped 6; count of bases not matched to a gene: 4. The CDR3 sequence: CSVQEREGNEQFF. For the CDR3, the DNA is TGCAGCGTTCAGGAGCGGGAGGGCAATGAGCAGTTCTTC.

The rearrangement joins TRBV9 to TRBJ2-5, with D possibly being TRBD1 (5 bases). With the DNA end fitting TRBJ2-1 better, the J assignment may be wrong. CDR3 length: 15 residues. CDR1 is SGDLS, CDR2 YYNGEE, per germline. Here the CDR3 DNA reads TGTGCCAGCAGTGCCTGGGGCCGATCCTACAATGAGCAGTTCTTC. It codes for CASSAWGRSYNEQFF.

This rearrangement joins TRBV5-5 to TRBJ2-1, with 7 bases lining up with TRBD1. CDR3 length equals 14 residues. The V gene end was trimmed by 7 bases and the J gene end by 1 base; junction bases not matched to a gene: 5. In germline, CDR1 is SGHKS, CDR2 YYEKEE (reference sequence). The CDR3 DNA follows: TGTGCCAGCGAGGGGACAGATTCCTACAATGAGCAGTTCTTC. This codes for CASEGTDSYNEQFF.

The chain joins TRBV12-3 or TRBV12-4 to TRBJ2-5, with TRBD1 as a possible D gene (7 bases). This CDR3 is built from 15 residues. V was cut by 8 bases and J by 3 bases, with 19 bases left in between. Here the CDR3 DNA reads TGTGCCAGCGGACCGACAGGGACTCAAGAAGAGACCCAGTACTTC. Translating gives CASGPTGTQEETQYF.

Only a few counts were recorded for this clonotype. The chain is built from TRBV24-1 and TRBJ2-2; D remains ambiguous. Germline V gene lookup returns CDR1 KGHDR and CDR2 SFDVKD. CDR3 length: 13 amino acids. V gave up 0 bases and J gave up 5 bases, with 3 bases separating them. The CDR3 reads CATSDLGTGELFF. The CDR3, as DNA: TGTGCCACCAGTGATTTGGGTACCGGGGAGCTGTTTTTT.

For this clonotype: The conserved phenylalanine or tryptophan is not found at the CDR3 terminus, so this likely reflects a read error. The rearrangement joins TRBV4-2 to TRBJ2-3; 9 bases map to TRBD1. The CDR3 is made up of 17 amino acids. V was pared by 0 bases and J by 1 base, with 5 bases of the junction left unmatched. Germline loops: CDR1 LGHNA, CDR2 YNFKEQ. The CDR3 nucleotides read TGTGCCAGCAGCCAAGATGGCCGGACAGGGGGCACAGATACGCAGTATTCT. It encodes CASSQDGRTGGTDTQYS.

This clonotype was picked up a small number of times. The CDR3 sequence: CASSHRQGGEQYF. DNA of the CDR3: TGCGCCAGCAGCCACAGACAGGGTGGGGAGCAGTACTTC. The V and J genes are TRBV4-1 and TRBJ2-5; 7 bases map to TRBD1. CDR3 length equals 13 residues. Looked up from germline, CDR1 is MGHRA and CDR2 is YSYEKL. V lost 3 bases to trimming and J lost 11 bases; unmatched junction nucleotides: 9.

This clonotype has only a few counts. A read error is likely, as this CDR3 ends without the conserved phenylalanine or tryptophan. It is unclear where the CDR3 begins or ends on the DNA, so no DNA is shown, and the CDR3 is as TCRdb lists it. The V call is TRBV6-6, the J call TRBJ1-1; the table's D call, TRBD1, was not checked against the DNA. CDR1 is MNHNY, CDR2 SVGAGI, per germline (reference sequence). The CDR3 spans 11 amino acids, including both terminal residues. This chain's CDR3 is CASRGVREVMV.